Here is one TCR beta chain with its context. The antigen it recognizes is unknown. Per-nucleotide qualities are absent, and no much larger clonotype sits a single base away. This sample stems from a study of blood T cell repertoires in COVID-19 (dated by TCRdb to about 2020). Concerning the study at large: Samples from collaborators originated in the United States, Italy and Spain and spanned both the acute and convalescent phases of COVID-19. The samples were drawn from two sources: the first 160 participants of the ongoing ImmuneRACE study, and approximately 1,300 subjects contributed by 6 global collaborators. The dataset comprised deeply sampled blood TCRbeta repertoires from subjects exposed to, actively infected with, or recovered from COVID-19. The repertoires were released in a freely available public database intended as a resource for research on the immune response to SARS-CoV-2. Sample metadata almost always included a de-identified subject ID, COVID-19 status, age in years and sex. The prospective study material was composed of cDNA or gDNA derived from T cells, B-cell-depleted T cells, or PBMCs. Where available, HLA class I and class II types were taken from metadata supplied by the sample provider and were not determined by assay-based typing.

Each collaborating institution followed its own protocols to collect whole blood in K2EDTA tubes. Collaborator samples were shipped for TCRbeta analysis as frozen whole blood, isolated PBMCs, or DNA extracted from either sample type. Summary of the overall study and its limitations: The quantity of clinical and demographic metadata differed by source and by participant and was supplied without curation.

TCRbeta CDR3 regions were amplified from genomic DNA using the immunoSEQ Assay, a bias-controlled multiplex PCR. Concerning the study's data processing: Nucleated cell counts per sample were estimated from amplification of reference gene primers within the assay. To quantify the absolute abundance of each unique TCRbeta CDR3 rearrangement, sequence reads were collapsed and filtered. For each sample, productive Simpson clonality was calculated by taking the square root of Simpson's diversity index across productive rearrangements. The table was pulled from immuneACCESS by TCRdb, which kept in-frame rearrangements only. Such tables lose some clones; where checked, under half of the loss comes from unresolved V genes, and the rest has no known cause. The V and J calls and clone size are taken from that table; D and trimming were inferred from the DNA. In all, the sample holds over 90,000 clones, and about 90% of those were seen once. The top ten hold 6.2% of the sample.

CDR1 and CDR2 are drawn from the germline V gene: SGDLS, YYNGEE. V is clipped by 0 bases and J by 5 bases, and the sequence between their germline boundaries is 3 bases long. Including cysteine and phenylalanine, the CDR3 has 12 amino acids. Left in the record is the CDR3 DNA by itself, 36 bases read in frame from the first base. The chain employs TRBV9 and TRBJ2-1, with no reliable assignment of the D segment. The sample consisted of peripheral blood. The origin of this receptor is a human donor in a cohort sampled during active COVID-19. The CDR3 is CASSVGDNEQFF. In nucleotides, the sequence is TGTGCCAGCAGCGTAGGAGACAATGAGCAGTTCTTC. Here the CDR3 is joined to the reference TRBV9 and TRBJ2-1 genes, and the full variable domain is: DSGVTQTPKHLITATGQRVTLRCSPRSGDLSVYWYQQSLDQGLQFLIQYYNGEERAKGNILERFSAQQFPDLHSELNLSSLELGDSALYFCASSVGDNEQFFGPGTRLTVL.